Listed here are 16 T cell receptor beta chains from one sample, sequenced in a study of regulatory T cells in long-lasting Graves disease. Building the TCR beta libraries relied on iRepertoire HTBI primers, and CDR3 regions underwent Arm-PCR. MiXCR was run by TCRdb on the multiplex PCR reads, yielding one entry per CDR3 protein. The table includes some 450,000 distinct CDR3 sequences, around 22% detected once. The sample's time point: persistent/refractory GD, antithyroid drugs over 5 years with positive TRAb. PBMCs provided the RNA from which the TCR library was made. This material consisted of peripheral blood mononuclear cells (PBMCs), taken when the disease was refractory, from a patient treated with antithyroid drugs. Receptors were obtained from a female donor with Graves disease.

The CDR3 region has the DNA TGCAGTGCCCTGGATGACTATGGCTACACCTTC. It is translated as CSALDDYGYTF. The chain combines TRBV20-1 with TRBJ1-2; D remains ambiguous. V shed 6 bases and J shed 3 bases, with 8 bases lying between them. Germline V gene data show CDR1 as DFQATT and CDR2 as SNEGSKA (reference sequence). The CDR3 sequence is 11 residues long.

V usage is TRBV2 and J usage is TRBJ2-1; 11 positions agree with TRBD2. The germline V gene encodes CDR1 SNHLY and CDR2 FYNNEI. J gave up 8 bases and V 5 bases, and 17 bases lay outside the gene matches. The CDR3 totals 18 residues. CDR3 sequence reads: CASSRGGLAGGPEDEQFF. The CDR3 DNA sequence: TGTGCCAGCAGTCGTGGGGGCCTAGCGGGAGGACCTGAGGATGAGCAGTTCTTC.

Of note for this clonotype: Sequence at one end of the junction differs from germline and may be a read error. This chain uses TRBV28 with TRBJ2-2; the D gene could be TRBD1 or TRBD2 (6 bases each). This CDR3 spans 13 amino acids. CDR1 and CDR2 from the germline V gene are MDHEN and SYDVKM. In nucleotides, the CDR3 is TGTGCCAGCCGTTTCGGGGGCGCCGGGGAACTGTTTTTT. This codes for CASRFGGAGELFF.

This sequence joins TRBV29-1 and TRBJ2-5, with D possibly being TRBD2 (5 bases). This CDR3 is 13 amino acids long. V lost 2 bases and J lost 0, with 7 bases in between. Germline values: CDR1 SQVTM, CDR2 ANQGSEA. CDR3 residues: CSVELGDQETQYF. CDR3 sequence (DNA): TGCAGCGTTGAACTCGGGGACCAAGAGACCCAGTACTTC.

This chain uses TRBV5-4 with TRBJ1-3, with a possible D match to TRBD1 (5 bases). The V end was cut by 4 bases, the J end by 4 bases, with 12 bases between. The CDR3 loop spans 14 amino acids. Germline CDR1 SGHNT, CDR2 YYREEE (reference sequence). CDR3 DNA: TGTGCCAGCAGCGTAGACAGTACCGGAAACACCATATATTTT. This encodes CASSVDSTGNTIYF. Based on the CDR3 plus reference TRBV5-4 and TRBJ1-3, the full variable domain is ETGVTQSPTHLIKTRGQQVTLRCSSQSGHNTVSWYQQALGQGPQFIFQYYREEENGRGNFPPRFSGLQFPNYSSELNVNALELDDSALYLCASSVDSTGNTIYFGEGSWLTVV.

This clonotype appeared once. One base away lies a much larger clone, so this may be a sequencing read error. The CDR3 nucleotides read TGTGCCAGCAGCATCTCCGCGCGTGGAGACACTCAGTACTTC. Translated, it gives CASSISARGDTQYF. The chain couples TRBV7-9 to TRBJ2-4; no clear D gene. The CDR3 is made up of 14 amino acids. Trimming pared 5 bases from V and 12 bases from J, leaving 20 bases between. The germline gives CDR1 SEHNR, CDR2 FQNEAQ (reference sequence). The whole variable domain, remainder taken from reference TRBV7-9 and TRBJ2-4, is DTGVSQNPRHKITKRGQNVTFRCDPISEHNRLYWYRQTLGQGPEFLTYFQNEAQLEKSRLLSDRFSAERPKGSFSTLEIQRTEQGDSAMYLCASSISARGDTQYFGAGTRLSVL.

This clonotype has ten or more counts. The chain combines TRBV25-1 with TRBJ1-2; D call uncertain. Trimming removed 0 bases at V and 8 bases at J, with 10 bases between. In germline, CDR1 is MGHDK, CDR2 SYGVNS. CDR3 size: 13 residues. Written as DNA, the CDR3 is TGTGCCAGCAGTGAATATGGGGTTGGGGGCTACACCTTC. Amino acids: CASSEYGVGGYTF.

This clonotype was seen more than once but under ten times. The genes are TRBV4-3 and TRBJ2-5; TRBD1 aligns across 8 bases. The trim removed 5 bases at V and 5 bases at J, leaving 10 bases unmatched. The germline CDR1 and CDR2 sequences are LGHNA and YSLEER. There are 15 residues in the CDR3. The CDR3 coding sequence is TGCGCCAGCAGCGAAAAGGACAGGGAACTCGAGACCCAGTACTTC. Translation: CASSEKDRELETQYF.

This chain uses TRBV11-2 with TRBJ2-7; TRBD1 matches at 7 bases. The CDR3 loop spans 17 amino acids. Trimming at V came to 5 bases and at J to 4 bases, leaving 17 bases not matched to a gene. CDR1 SGHAT and CDR2 FQNNGV come from the germline V gene. The CDR3 protein is CASSLSDATGVRYEQYF. The CDR3 DNA reads TGTGCCAGCAGCCTTTCGGATGCTACAGGGGTAAGGTACGAGCAGTACTTC.

There are a few counts of this clonotype. The V and J genes are TRBV15 and TRBJ2-7; 7 positions agree with TRBD2. Per germline, CDR1 LNHNV and CDR2 YYDKDF (reference sequence). The CDR3 length is 17 residues. The junction had 14 bases not matched to a gene; V was cut back by 5 bases and J by 1 base. Written as DNA, the CDR3 is TGTGCCACCAGCGGGAAGTTATCTAGCGGAAGTTCCTACGAGCAGTACTTC. Translating it yields CATSGKLSSGSSYEQYF.

With respect to this clonotype: A clone one base away is much larger, so this may be a read error. This chain links TRBV3-1 with TRBJ1-1; D remains ambiguous. The CDR3 covers 11 residues. The germline gives CDR1 LGHDT, CDR2 YNNKEL (reference sequence). The CDR3 region has the DNA TGTGCCAGCGGCCAAGGTGGTGAAGCTTTCTTT. Protein sequence: CASGQGGEAFF.

At least ten counts were recorded for this clonotype. The gene calls are TRBV28 and TRBJ2-5; TRBD1 matches 7 bases. Trimming removed 5 bases from V and 6 bases from J; junction bases left unmatched: 9. Germline CDR1 MDHEN, CDR2 SYDVKM. This CDR3 contains 14 residues. The CDR3 loop reads CASSPAGGFQTQYF. CDR3 in DNA: TGTGCCAGCAGTCCAGCAGGGGGATTTCAGACCCAGTACTTC.

As for this clonotype: The conserved closing phenylalanine or tryptophan is absent in this CDR3, likely reflecting a read error. The chain uses TRBV12-3 or TRBV12-4 and TRBJ1-2; D remains ambiguous. V was clipped by 5 bases and J by 4 bases, with 14 bases between them. The CDR3 has 14 residues. The CDR3 DNA reads TGTGCCAGCAGTCCTACGTTTGGGTCCTATGGCTACACCCTC. Amino acids: CASSPTFGSYGYTL.

This clonotype appeared many times. The chain combines TRBV6-1 with TRBJ2-7, with D perhaps matching TRBD2 (5 bases). Germline V CDR1 and CDR2: MNHNS, SASEGT. V was clipped by 6 bases and J by 2 bases, with 14 bases between them. The CDR3 is made up of 14 amino acids. CDR3 DNA sequence: TGTGCCAGCAGCTTACGGGATCGACCCTACGAGCAGTACTTC. Its translation: CASSLRDRPYEQYF.

The CDR3 bases are TGCAGCACTAGTCAGACTAGCGCGCCCTACGAGCAGTACTTC. Encoded protein: CSTSQTSAPYEQYF. This chain links TRBV29-1 with TRBJ2-7; 8 bases line up with TRBD2. The CDR3 has 14 amino acids. V gave up 8 bases and J gave up 2 bases; unmatched junction bases: 11. Germline-derived CDR1 and CDR2 are SQVTM and ANQGSEA.

The rearrangement joins TRBV30 to TRBJ2-2; no reliable D call. This CDR3 contains 14 residues. With 1 base removed from V and 3 bases from J, the gap between germline ends came to 9 bases. Germline CDR1 reads GTSNPN; CDR2 reads SVGIG (reference sequence). The CDR3 DNA sequence: TGTGCCTGGAGTGGAGGAGCGTACACCGGGGAGCTGTTTTTT. Its translation is CAWSGGAYTGELFF. Full variable domain (outside the CDR3, taken from reference TRBV30 and TRBJ2-2): SQTIHQWPATLVQPVGSPLSLECTVEGTSNPNLYWYRQAAGRGLQLLFYSVGIGQISSEVPQNLSASRPQDRQFILSSKKLLLSDSGFYLCAWSGGAYTGELFFGEGSRLTVL.